This T cell receptor beta chain was profiled in a study of human T cells and chemical hapten exposure. Across the whole study: On the upper back, patch tests were applied with 0.01% DPC and read at 6 days.

TCRdb itself ran the RACE reads through MiXCR, one entry per CDR3 protein. The table has about 99,000 distinct CDR3 sequences, roughly 12% seen once; the top ten hold 2% to 2.5%. The J segment lost 2 bases and the V segment lost 4 bases, leaving 7 bases of the junction unmatched. Per the germline V gene, CDR1 is LNHDA and CDR2 is SQIVND (reference sequence). This CDR3 spans 15 amino acids. There are many counts of this clonotype. Its matching antigen is unknown. Stated time point: patch test 1, 2 weeks after DPC sensitization. Described treatment: therapeutic diphenylcyclopropenone sensitization with weekly scalp DPC. Study-level findings and limits: Compared with pre-sensitization or healthy control sets, expanded TCRs clustered more.

The TCR originated in a woman aged 40-49 years with alopecia areata. Some clones in this sample may be carry-over from other donors' samples. The sample was whole blood, taken in connection with sensitization to the hapten diphenylcyclopropenone (DPC). The chain links TRBV19 to TRBJ1-2; the match to TRBD1 covers 7 bases. The CDR3 nucleotides read TGTGCCAGTAGTACTCCAGGACAGGTCAACTATGGCTACACCTTC. The encoded protein is CASSTPGQVNYGYTF.